The text below deals with one T cell receptor (beta chain). Authors' data handling: Amplifying reference gene primers gave estimates of nucleated cell counts. Generated by immunoSEQ multiplex PCR, the TCRdb table keeps only in-frame clones and is missing some. D and trimming come from the DNA, and the V and J calls and clone size come from that table. The sample gives approximately 180,000 clones, 70% to 90% of which show up once; 7.5% to 10% is in the top ten. This sample stems from a study of blood T cell repertoires in COVID-19. Study background: The samples span acute and convalescent COVID-19 from the United States, Italy and Spain.

Germline V gives CDR1 WNHNN, CDR2 SYGVQD (reference sequence). The V gene lost 3 bases and the J gene lost 0 bases, with 9 bases spanning the gap. The CDR3 is 15 residues long. What was sequenced was peripheral blood. The receptor was derived from a woman older than 75 with acute or convalescent COVID-19. V is TRBV10-1 and J is TRBJ1-3; tentative D call: TRBD1 (6 bases). DNA of the CDR3: TGCGCCAGCAGTGATGGACAGCACTCTGGAAACACCATATATTTT. This translates into CASSDGQHSGNTIYF.